Listed here is a single T cell receptor (beta chain). What it binds is not known. The CDR3 has 14 amino acids. The germline V gene encodes CDR1 PRHDT and CDR2 FYEKMQ (reference sequence). The V and J ends lost 5 bases and 3 bases respectively, with 11 bases between them. With 60 Vbeta and 13 Jbeta primers, the PCR was carried out. Some clones are missing from TCRdb's copy, which holds only in-frame ones; the method was immunoSEQ multiplex PCR. The data hold under 70,000 clones, with about nine tenths observed a single time. This record belongs to a study of cytomegalovirus exposure and HLA in healthy donors. Background on the study: From about 179 million T cells, an earlier analysis saw 117 million unique TCR beta sequences. General study points: Cytomegalovirus-associated status was assigned to roughly 160 TCR beta chains.

The TCR was taken from a woman in her thirties in good health and CMV-seronegative. The chain couples TRBV13 to TRBJ2-1; D possibly corresponds to TRBD2 (5 bases). Sequencing was done on a sample of PBMCs. The CDR3 DNA follows: TGTGCCAGCAGCCGATTTACTAGCTACAATGAGCAGTTCTTC. This gives the protein CASSRFTSYNEQFF.